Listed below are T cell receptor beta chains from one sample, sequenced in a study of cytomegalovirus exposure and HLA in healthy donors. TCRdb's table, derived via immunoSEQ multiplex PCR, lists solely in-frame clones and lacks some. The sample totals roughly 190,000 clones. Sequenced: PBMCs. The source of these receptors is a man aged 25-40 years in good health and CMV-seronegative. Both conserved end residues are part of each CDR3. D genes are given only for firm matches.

CASSPGQGDRSTIYF	TGTGCCAGCTCACCGGGACAGGGGGATCGAAGCACCATATATTTT	TRBJ1-3	TRBV18	TRBD1
CASSQAPGTAIKETQYF	TGCGCCAGCAGCCAGGCCCCCGGGACAGCCATAAAAGAGACCCAGTACTTC	TRBJ2-5	TRBV4-1	TRBD1
CATGGQGHEQYF	TGTGCCACAGGGGGACAAGGCCACGAGCAGTACTTC	TRBJ2-7	TRBV10-3	TRBD1
CASERDLRYNEQFF	TGTGCCAGTGAAAGGGACTTGAGGTATAATGAGCAGTTCTTC	TRBJ2-1	TRBV10-3	NA
CASSIRGDYPTYEQYF	TGTGCCAGTAGTATAAGGGGGGACTACCCCACCTACGAGCAGTACTTC	TRBJ2-7	TRBV19	NA
CASSSQGLDSGANVLTF	TGTGCCAGCAGCTCACAGGGGCTGGACTCTGGGGCCAACGTCCTGACTTTC	TRBJ2-6	TRBV7-2	TRBD1
CASRGAYGVPYF	TGTGCCAGCAGGGGGGCATACGGGGTTCCGTATTTT	TRBJ2-3	TRBV6-5	NA
CAWSVLGDTQYF	TGTGCCTGGAGTGTACTCGGGGATACGCAGTATTTT	TRBJ2-3	TRBV30	NA
CASSQDNQFSSGANVLTF	TGTGCCAGCAGCCAAGATAATCAGTTCAGCTCTGGGGCCAACGTCCTGACTTTC	TRBJ2-6	TRBV4-2	NA
CASSSQAPGGADTSYEQYF	TGTGCCAGCAGTTCACAAGCCCCTGGAGGAGCAGATACCTCCTACGAGCAGTACTTC	TRBJ2-7	TRBV27	NA
CASSRNDRVFSYEQYF	TGTGCCAGCAGCAGAAACGACAGGGTTTTCTCCTACGAGCAGTACTTC	TRBJ2-7	TRBV13	TRBD1
CAWNLRGTGSYEQYF	TGTGCCTGGAACTTGAGGGGGACGGGCTCCTACGAGCAGTACTTC	TRBJ2-7	TRBV30	NA
CASSVDRGTDTQYF	TGTGCCAGCAGTGTGGACAGGGGGACAGATACGCAGTATTTT	TRBJ2-3	TRBV27	TRBD1
CASSYSIRQAGNTIYF	TGTGCCAGCAGTTACTCGATTCGGCAGGCTGGAAACACCATATATTTT	TRBJ1-3	TRBV6-6	NA
CASSQSQGYEQFF	TGCGCCAGCAGCCAGTCACAGGGTTATGAGCAGTTCTTC	TRBJ2-1	TRBV4-3	NA
CASTFRGSNQPQHF	TGTGCCAGTACTTTTAGGGGGAGCAATCAGCCCCAGCATTTT	TRBJ1-5	TRBV19	NA
CASTGGSGNIQYF	TGTGCCAGCACGGGGGGGAGTGGAAACATTCAGTACTTC	TRBJ2-4	TRBV28	TRBD2
CASSYSRLQRLYEQYF	TGTGCCAGCAGTTACTCGAGGCTACAGCGGTTATACGAGCAGTACTTC	TRBJ2-7	TRBV6-5	NA
CASSSYSSGPYEQYF	TGCGCCAGCAGCTCCTATTCTAGCGGTCCCTACGAGCAGTACTTC	TRBJ2-7	TRBV5-1	TRBD2
CASSFPGAANYGYTF	TGTGCCAGCAGCTTCCCAGGGGCAGCTAACTATGGCTACACCTTC	TRBJ1-2	TRBV11-3	NA
CASSLAAGQNTEAFF	TGTGCCAGCAGCTTAGCTGCAGGGCAGAACACTGAAGCTTTCTTT	TRBJ1-1	TRBV7-2	NA
CASSFSSGRNEQFF	TGTGCCAGCAGCTTTTCTAGCGGGAGGAATGAGCAGTTCTTC	TRBJ2-1	TRBV11-2	TRBD2
CASRGGIPNFYYNEQFF	TGTGCCAGTAGAGGCGGGATCCCAAACTTCTACTACAATGAGCAGTTCTTC	TRBJ2-1	TRBV19	NA
CASSPGGRSTDTQYF	TGCGCCAGCAGTCCCGGCGGTAGAAGCACAGATACGCAGTATTTT	TRBJ2-3	TRBV5-1	NA
CAWSTGASGNTIYF	TGTGCCTGGAGCACAGGAGCTTCTGGAAACACCATATATTTT	TRBJ1-3	TRBV30	NA
CASSFGLSGNTIYF	TGTGCCAGCAGCTTTGGGCTTTCTGGAAACACCATATATTTT	TRBJ1-3	TRBV11-2	NA
CAISGDSSYEQYF	TGTGCCATCAGTGGGGACAGTTCCTACGAGCAGTACTTC	TRBJ2-7	TRBV10-3	TRBD1
CASSLESTRGEKLFF	TGTGCCAGCAGTTTAGAAAGCACGCGGGGTGAAAAACTGTTTTTT	TRBJ1-4	TRBV28	NA
CASSLLNPGTDTQYF	TGTGCCAGCAGCTTGCTCAATCCGGGGACAGATACGCAGTATTTT	TRBJ2-3	TRBV5-5	NA